This TCR beta chain originates from a study of CD8 T cells in ankylosing spondylitis. Study conclusions and caveats: Enrichment of disease-linked clones was reportedly significant in matched ankylosing spondylitis synovial fluid.

This clonotype was recorded many times. Its antigen remains unknown. TCRdb redid the calling of the 5' RACE reads with MiXCR, one entry per CDR3 protein. The sample consists of 100,000 to 150,000 distinct CDR3 sequences, around 7% of them appearing once. The source material was blood, either unsorted or a sorted T cell fraction (not recorded which). This receptor was taken from a male donor with ankylosing spondylitis or in good health (not recorded which).

As DNA, the CDR3 is TGTGCCAGCAGTGAAGATGGGGAGCATTCACCCCTCCACTTT. This sequence encodes CASSEDGEHSPLHF. The V and J genes are TRBV6-1 and TRBJ1-6; D gene ambiguous. The CDR3 runs 14 residues. Per the germline V gene, CDR1 is MNHNS and CDR2 is SASEGT. Trimming cost V 1 base and J 8 bases, with 9 bases left between them.